This TCR beta chain stems from a study of regulatory T cells in long-lasting Graves disease. This clonotype was picked up a small number of times. The V gene's germline CDR1 is MGHDK and CDR2 SYGVNS. The CDR3 is 13 residues long. The germline V and J ends were trimmed by 2 bases and 8 bases, with 10 bases remaining between them. Assembly of TCR beta libraries relied on iRepertoire HTBI primers together with Arm-PCR of CDR3 regions. MiXCR was run by TCRdb on the multiplex PCR reads, yielding one entry per CDR3 protein. The profile covers approximately 400,000 distinct CDR3 sequences, with 15% appearing a single time and about 8.3% taken by the ten largest. Time point given: newly diagnosed GD, antithyroid drugs for less than 3 months. PBMCs provided the RNA from which the TCR library was made. These data are also associated with another study on T cells in Graves' hyperthyroidism and ophthalmopathy. That work contributes: Researchers barred patients who had uncontrolled infection, other autoimmune disease, pregnancy or lactation. Clinical symptoms, serum thyroxine, TRAb, thyroid ultrasound and orbital computed tomography informed diagnoses. A first-round RT-PCR of the TCR CDR3 used the HTBI primer set. The majority of expanded thyroid clonotypes above 0.001 also appeared in blood.

The gene calls are TRBV25-1 and TRBJ2-1; D could derive from TRBD1 or TRBD2 (5 bases each). Sample: peripheral blood mononuclear cells (PBMCs), taken at new diagnosis, from a patient treated with antithyroid drugs. The sequence came from a woman between 40 and 55 years old with Graves disease. In nucleotides, the CDR3 is TGTGCCAGCAGTGAACCAGGGCGGGATGAGCAGTTCTTC. Encoded protein: CASSEPGRDEQFF.